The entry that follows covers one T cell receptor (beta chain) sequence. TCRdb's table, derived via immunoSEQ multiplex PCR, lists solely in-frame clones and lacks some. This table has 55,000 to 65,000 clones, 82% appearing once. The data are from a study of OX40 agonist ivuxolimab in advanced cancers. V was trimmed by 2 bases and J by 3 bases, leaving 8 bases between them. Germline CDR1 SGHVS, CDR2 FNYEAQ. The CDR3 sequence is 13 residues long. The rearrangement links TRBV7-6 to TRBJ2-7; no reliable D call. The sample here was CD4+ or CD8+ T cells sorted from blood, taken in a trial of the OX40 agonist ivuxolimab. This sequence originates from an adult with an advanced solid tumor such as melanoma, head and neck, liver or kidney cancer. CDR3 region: CASSLMPGYEQYF. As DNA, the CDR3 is TGTGCCAGCAGCTTAATGCCGGGCTACGAGCAGTACTTC.